This T cell receptor (beta chain) originates from a study of identical twins. Overall study findings and caveats: Invariant MAIT and iNKT cells are populations that could partly confound zero-insertion analyses.

TCRdb re-called the 5' RACE reads through MiXCR, storing one row per CDR3 protein. Of about 690,000 distinct CDR3 sequences listed, 5.5% to 6.5% are singletons. This clonotype was counted only a few times. Its target is not known. Trimming cost V 4 bases and J 2 bases, with 15 bases left between them. The germline CDR1 and CDR2 sequences are LGHDT and YNNKEL (reference sequence). There are 15 residues in the CDR3. The sequenced sample consisted of naive T cells sorted from blood. This TCR derives from a man between 18 and 29 years old in good health. V and J are TRBV3-1 and TRBJ2-7, with a tentative D call TRBD2 (6 bases). The CDR3 protein is CASSRPGLETYEQYF. DNA for the CDR3: TGTGCCAGCAGCCGTCCGGGACTTGAAACCTACGAGCAGTACTTC.